This T cell receptor (beta chain) was observed in a study of T cell responses to AZD1222 COVID-19 vaccine. About the study: Analyses pooled second doses at about 4 or about 12 weeks. Overall study findings and caveats: Clonal diversity may have been underestimated in mostly white British donors.

Clones were sequenced by immunoSEQ multiplex PCR, and TCRdb holds only the in-frame ones, with some missing. Of tens of thousands of clones in the sample, about 80% were seen once. The CDR3 sequence is 13 residues long. Germline CDR1 reads LGHNA; CDR2 reads YSLEER. The junction had 2 bases not matched to a gene; V was cut back by 2 bases and J by 5 bases. This clone was seen once. Its antigen is unknown. The source is an adult in good health. The rearrangement uses TRBV4-3 and TRBJ1-1; 7 bases fit TRBD1. The sample consisted of peripheral blood, taken on day 0 of AZD1222 vaccination. The DNA for the CDR3 is TGCGCCAGCAGCCAAACAGGGGTAACTGAAGCTTTCTTT. Amino acids: CASSQTGVTEAFF.